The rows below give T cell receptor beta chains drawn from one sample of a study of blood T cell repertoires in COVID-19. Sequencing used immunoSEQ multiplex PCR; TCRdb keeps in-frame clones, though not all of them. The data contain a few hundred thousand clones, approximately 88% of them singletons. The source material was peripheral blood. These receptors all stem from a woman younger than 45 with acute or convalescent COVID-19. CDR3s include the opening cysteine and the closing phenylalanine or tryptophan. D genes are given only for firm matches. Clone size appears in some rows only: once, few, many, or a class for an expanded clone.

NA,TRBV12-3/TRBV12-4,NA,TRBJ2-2,CASSKQGTGELFF,TGTGCCAGCAGCAAACAGGGAACCGGGGAGCTGTTTTTT
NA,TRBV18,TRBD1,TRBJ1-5,CASSGQANQPQHF,TGTGCCAGCTCTGGACAGGCCAATCAGCCCCAGCATTTT
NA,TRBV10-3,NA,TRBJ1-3,CAISDYRGPGNTIYF,TGTGCCATCAGTGATTATCGGGGTCCAGGAAACACCATATATTTT
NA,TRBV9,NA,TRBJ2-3,CASSVAVAGLTDTQYF,TGTGCCAGCAGCGTAGCGGTGGCGGGACTCACAGATACGCAGTATTTT
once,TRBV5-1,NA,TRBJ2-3,CASSLVFLGPPSTDTQYF,TGCGCCAGCAGCTTGGTCTTTTTGGGCCCCCCTAGCACAGATACGCAGTATTTT
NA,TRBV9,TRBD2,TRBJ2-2,CASSPLRLAGETGELFF,TGTGCCAGCAGCCCCCTAAGACTAGCGGGAGAAACCGGGGAGCTGTTTTTT
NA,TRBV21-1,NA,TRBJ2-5,CASSNGGRPWETQYF,TGTGCCAGCAGCAATGGCGGGAGACCTTGGGAGACCCAGTACTTC
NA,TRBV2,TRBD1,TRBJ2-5,CASSTHRGVQETQYF,TGTGCCAGCAGTACCCACAGGGGCGTACAAGAGACCCAGTACTTC
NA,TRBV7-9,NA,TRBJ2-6,CASSPDRSSGANVLTF,TGTGCCAGCAGCCCAGACAGATCTTCTGGGGCCAACGTCCTGACTTTC
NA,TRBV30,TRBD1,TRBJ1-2,CAWSSGGDNYGYTF,TGTGCCTGGAGTTCAGGGGGCGACAACTATGGCTACACCTTC
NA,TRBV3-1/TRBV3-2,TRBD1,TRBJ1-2,CASSVAGQGYGYTF,TGTGCCAGCAGCGTTGCGGGACAGGGTTATGGCTACACCTTC
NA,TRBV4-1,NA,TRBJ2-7,CASSVRELSYEQYF,TGCGCCAGCAGTGTCCGGGAGCTTTCCTACGAGCAGTACTTC
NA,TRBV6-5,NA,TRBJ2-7,CATLGLNYEQYF,TGTGCCACCTTGGGCCTAAATTACGAGCAGTACTTC
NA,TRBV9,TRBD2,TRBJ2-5,CASSAPSGISPETQYF,TGTGCCAGCAGCGCCCCTAGCGGGATATCCCCAGAGACCCAGTACTTC
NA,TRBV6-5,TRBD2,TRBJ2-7,CASSRGLAGSYEQYF,TGTGCCAGCAGTCGGGGACTAGCGGGATCCTACGAGCAGTACTTC
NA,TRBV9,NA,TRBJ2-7,CASSPRDTPREQYF,TGTGCCAGCAGCCCCCGGGACACTCCCCGGGAGCAGTACTTC
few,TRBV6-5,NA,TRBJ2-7,CASTPEGYEQYF,TGTGCCAGCACTCCAGAGGGCTACGAGCAGTACTTC
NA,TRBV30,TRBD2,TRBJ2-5,CAWRLAGTKETQYF,TGTGCCTGGAGACTAGCGGGCACCAAAGAGACCCAGTACTTC
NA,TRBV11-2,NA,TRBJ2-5,CASSFQDSQETQYF,TGTGCCAGCAGCTTCCAGGACAGTCAAGAGACCCAGTACTTC
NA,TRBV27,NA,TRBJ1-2,CASSYRVDYGYTF,TGTGCCAGCAGTTACAGGGTTGACTATGGCTACACCTTC
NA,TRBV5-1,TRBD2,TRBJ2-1,CASSLDLAVYNEQFF,TGCGCCAGCAGCTTGGATCTAGCGGTTTACAATGAGCAGTTCTTC
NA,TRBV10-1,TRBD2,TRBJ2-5,CASSESVSGKETQYF,TGCGCCAGCAGTGAGTCGGTTAGCGGGAAAGAGACCCAGTACTTC
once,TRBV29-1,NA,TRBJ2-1,CSVSARLNQGEQFF,TGCAGCGTATCGGCGCGGCTGAACCAGGGTGAGCAGTTCTTC
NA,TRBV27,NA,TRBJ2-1,CASHGGGEQFF,TGTGCCAGCCATGGGGGCGGTGAGCAGTTCTTC
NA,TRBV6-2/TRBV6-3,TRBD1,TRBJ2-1,CASSYDRVVTTEQFF,TGTGCCAGCAGTTACGACAGGGTCGTTACCACTGAGCAGTTCTTC
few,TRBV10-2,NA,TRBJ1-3,CASSEGANTIYF,TGCGCCAGCAGTGAGGGAGCAAACACCATATATTTT
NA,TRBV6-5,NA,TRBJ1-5,CASRRANGRQPQHF,TGTGCCAGCAGGAGGGCAAACGGTCGTCAGCCCCAGCATTTT
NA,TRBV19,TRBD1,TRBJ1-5,CASSLGTATHF,TGTGCCAGTAGTCTCGGGACAGCCACGCATTTT
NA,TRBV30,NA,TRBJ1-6,CAGRTGGRFNSPLHF,TGTGCCGGGCGGACGGGGGGAAGGTTTAATTCACCCCTCCACTTT
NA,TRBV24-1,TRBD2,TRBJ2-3,CATNGGGGNTQYF,TGTGCCACCAACGGGGGGGGCGGGAATACGCAGTATTTT
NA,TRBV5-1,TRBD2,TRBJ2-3,CASSSAGENTDTQYF,TGCGCCAGCAGCTCAGCGGGAGAGAACACAGATACGCAGTATTTT
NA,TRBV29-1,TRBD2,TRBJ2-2,CSVERGLAGVTGELFF,TGCAGCGTTGAAAGGGGACTAGCGGGAGTAACCGGGGAGCTGTTTTTT
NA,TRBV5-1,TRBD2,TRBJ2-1,CASSLAVAGGFNEQFF,TGCGCCAGCAGCTTGGCGGTAGCGGGGGGTTTTAATGAGCAGTTCTTC
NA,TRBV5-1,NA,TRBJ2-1,CASSPREYASYNEQFF,TGCGCCAGCAGCCCCCGCGAGTACGCCTCCTACAATGAGCAGTTCTTC
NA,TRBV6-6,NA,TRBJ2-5,CASSLGTSQETQYF,TGTGCCAGCAGTCTCGGGACATCGCAAGAGACCCAGTACTTC
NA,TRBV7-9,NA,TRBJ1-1,CASSYPSRGGRNTEAFF,TGTGCCAGCAGCTACCCTTCTCGGGGAGGGCGGAACACTGAAGCTTTCTTT
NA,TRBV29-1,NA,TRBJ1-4,CSVDRGLGEKLFF,TGCAGCGTTGATCGGGGTCTCGGTGAAAAACTGTTTTTT
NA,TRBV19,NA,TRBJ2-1,CASSIYGNEQFF,TGTGCCAGTAGTATTTACGGCAATGAGCAGTTCTTC
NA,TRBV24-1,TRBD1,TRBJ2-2,CATSDLVRTGTGDGTGELFF,TGTGCCACCAGTGACCTAGTGCGAACGGGGACAGGCGACGGCACCGGGGAGCTGTTTTTT
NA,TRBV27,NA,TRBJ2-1,CASSPRRGNEQFF,TGTGCCAGCAGTCCAAGAAGGGGGAATGAGCAGTTCTTC
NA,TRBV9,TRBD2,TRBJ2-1,CASTRTSGRDNEQFF,TGTGCCAGCACCAGGACTAGCGGGAGGGACAATGAGCAGTTCTTC
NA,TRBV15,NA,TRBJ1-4,CATSGSEKLFF,TGTGCCACCAGCGGGAGTGAAAAACTGTTTTTT
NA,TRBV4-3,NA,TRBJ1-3,CASSQYTPAPNTIYF,TGCGCCAGCAGCCAATATACACCCGCCCCTAACACCATATATTTT
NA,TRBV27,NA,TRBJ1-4,CASRRGGLVGEKLFF,TGTGCCAGCAGACGGGGGGGCCTGGTTGGTGAAAAACTGTTTTTT
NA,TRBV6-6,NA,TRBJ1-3,CASSYKGGAGNTIYF,TGTGCCAGCAGTTACAAGGGAGGGGCTGGAAACACCATATATTTT
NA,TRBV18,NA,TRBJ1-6,CASSPGPGLGNSPLHF,TGTGCCAGCTCACCTGGTCCGGGGTTAGGAAATTCACCCCTCCACTTT
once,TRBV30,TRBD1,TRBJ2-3,CAWKKQGAFITDTQYF,TGTGCCTGGAAAAAACAGGGGGCTTTTATAACAGATACGCAGTATTTT
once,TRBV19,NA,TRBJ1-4,CATWNPQARAKLFF,TGTGCCACTTGGAACCCACAGGCCCGAGCGAAACTGTTTTTT
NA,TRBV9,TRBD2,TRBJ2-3,CASSVETSGTDTQYF,TGTGCCAGCAGCGTAGAAACTAGCGGCACAGATACGCAGTATTTT
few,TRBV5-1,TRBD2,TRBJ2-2,CASSLAGGSTGELFF,TGCGCCAGCAGCTTGGCGGGAGGGTCCACCGGGGAGCTGTTTTTT
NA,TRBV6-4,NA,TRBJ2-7,CASSEIASASYEQYF,TGTGCCAGCAGTGAAATTGCTAGCGCCTCCTACGAGCAGTACTTC